This TCR beta chain is drawn from a study of shared clonotypes between healthy human individuals. Overall study: Plates per donor: three CD4 naive, three CD4 memory, two CD8 naive, one CD8 memory. Findings of the study overall: Blood was the only sampled material, and tissue repertoires likely differ.

CDR3 length equals 15 residues. Germline loops: CDR1 MNHEY, CDR2 SMNVEV (reference sequence). After removal of 2 bases from V and 3 bases from J, the junction contained 4 bases not matched to a gene. The protocol was immunoSEQ multiplex PCR, while the TCRdb copy is restricted to in-frame clones and leaves out a portion. The table has about 550,000 clones, 95% to 96% seen once. Terminally differentiated effector memory CD45RA+ cells were excluded from the naive CD8 cells, which were CD45RO-negative and positively selected for CCR7. The healthy adult donors were HIV-negative and reported no recent acute infections or vaccinations. Those who donated, Caucasian adults without exception, all lived in Nashville, Tennessee. This clone was observed once. Its target is unknown. The same CDR3 also results from other DNA sequences found in this sample.

The sample consisted of naive CD8+ T cells sorted from blood. The chain links TRBV27 to TRBJ2-7; 10 bases line up with TRBD2. This TCR was sampled from a woman aged 25 to 39 in good health. This CDR3 reads CASSLSGRALYEQYF. CDR3 in DNA: TGTGCCAGCAGTTTAAGCGGGAGGGCCCTCTACGAGCAGTACTTC.